This T cell receptor beta chain was recorded in a study of T cell responses to AZD1222 COVID-19 vaccine. Trimming at V came to 3 bases and at J to 2 bases, leaving 10 bases not matched to a gene. The CDR3 is 18 amino acids. Germline V CDR1 and CDR2: SGHDN, FVKESK. Generated by immunoSEQ multiplex PCR, the TCRdb table keeps only in-frame clones and is missing some. The data show around 120,000 clones, around 89% seen once. A note on this clone: Antigen unknown.

Study conclusions and caveats: Females outnumbered males among donors, who were mostly white British; clonal diversity was possibly underestimated.

The J gene is TRBJ2-7, the V gene TRBV14; 13 bases map to TRBD2. This TCR was recovered from an adult who received the AZD1222 COVID-19 vaccine. The material was peripheral blood, obtained 28 days after the second AZD1222 dose. The CDR3 DNA sequence: TGTGCCAGCAGCCAGGGCCCCCCACTAGCGGGGGGGGCCTACGAGCAGTACTTC. This encodes CASSQGPPLAGGAYEQYF.